The entry below gives a single T cell receptor beta chain sequence along with its context. Its antigen is unknown. No much larger clone exists at a distance of one base, and base qualities are not known. Trimming takes 4 bases from V and 3 bases from J, and the germline ends sit 12 bases apart. Its CDR3 holds 14 amino acids, cysteine through phenylalanine. Solely the CDR3 DNA is kept, with 42 bases framed from the first base. The germline V gene sets CDR1 to MNHEY and CDR2 to SVGAGI. The data were taken from a study of blood T cells in healthy people across ages (dated by TCRdb to the mid-2010s). General notes on the study: In model experiments, template switching captured roughly one uniquely barcoded TCR beta cDNA molecule for every two T cells. To track age-related changes in TCR beta repertoire diversity, the study relied on deep sequencing normalized with unique cDNA molecular identifiers. To avoid experimental bias, donors of different ages were spread randomly across the sequencing lanes. The donors were split into four age groups: young (average about 15 years), middle-aged (around 40), aged (approximately 60) and long-lived (approximately 80). The study analyzed two additional independent replicas of 1 million unique cDNA reads from the same blood draw for two donors, one aged 18 to 30 and one aged 80 or older.

The library was generated by 5' RACE. The data were produced on an Illumina HiSeq 2500. A second roughly 6 to 12 cycle PCR used a sample-barcoded 5' primer and a J-beta primer mix. Each TCR beta cDNA molecule received a unique molecular identifier from a template-switch 5' adaptor carrying 12 random nucleotides. Each sample yielded at least 3 million CDR3-containing paired-end reads. First-strand cDNA synthesis was performed from all RNA using the Mint cDNA synthesis kit, with priming by a TRBC-specific oligonucleotide. Following uracil-DNA glycosylase treatment, a first 18-cycle PCR with universal primers M1SS and BC2_uni_R was performed on all cDNA. In the authors' own workflow: For normalization, 1 million high-quality reads were randomly selected from each sample, with every read carrying a distinct molecular identifier. Instead of being binned into consensus sequences, reads with shared molecular identifiers were discarded. MiTCR, set to a Q25 quality threshold and the strictest error-elimination algorithm, was used for CDR3 identification, clonotype clustering and error correction. A nonparametric unseen species model with Euler transformation was used to estimate lower-bound total TCR beta diversity. The public reads were run again by TCRdb, first through fastp at Q25 and then through MiXCR, and only productive beta chains were kept. Rows are combined by CDR3 protein, so each entry shows the most common genes and DNA. TCRdb, not the original authors, processed these V and J calls. The sample data list 1,500,000 or so distinct CDR3 sequences, and roughly 43% of these were observed just once. In total, the top ten clones hold about 3.8% of the sample.

The full study reports these points: Observed TCR beta diversity per million T cells fell roughly linearly with age, and a significant reduction was already apparent by age about 43. Conclusive comparison of naive and antigen-experienced compartments was prevented by the profiling of bulk unsorted PBMCs. Estimates of total diversity from one million sequenced T cells were regarded as lower bounds and underestimates. Observed TCR beta diversity correlated strongly with the percentage of naive T cells measured by flow cytometry. The long-lived group showed more naive CD4+ T cells, fewer expanded clones and increased TCR diversity than the aged group, suggesting age selection. Because the CMV infection status of the donors was unknown, age-related changes in expanded clonotypes may potentially have been confounded.

The donors were roughly 40 Caucasian individuals from Russia, aged 6 to 90 years, who were systemically healthy. Approximately 10 milliliters of peripheral blood were collected from each donor into EDTA-treated Vacutainer tubes. PBMCs were isolated by Ficoll-Paque density-gradient centrifugation, with at least 6 million obtained per sample. Total RNA, at least 6 micrograms per sample, was extracted from PBMCs with Trizol reagent. The percentages of naive CD45RAhigh/CD27high T cells were determined by flow cytometry on a PBMC aliquot from every donor. The chain joins TRBV6-5 to TRBJ1-2; a tentative D call is TRBD1 (6 bases match). Material for sequencing was blood. This clonotype was obtained from a woman aged 18-35 years in good health. The DNA reads TGTGCCAGCAGTTCGTCTACAGGGTACTATGGCTACACCTTC. Its product reads: CASSSSTGYYGYTF.